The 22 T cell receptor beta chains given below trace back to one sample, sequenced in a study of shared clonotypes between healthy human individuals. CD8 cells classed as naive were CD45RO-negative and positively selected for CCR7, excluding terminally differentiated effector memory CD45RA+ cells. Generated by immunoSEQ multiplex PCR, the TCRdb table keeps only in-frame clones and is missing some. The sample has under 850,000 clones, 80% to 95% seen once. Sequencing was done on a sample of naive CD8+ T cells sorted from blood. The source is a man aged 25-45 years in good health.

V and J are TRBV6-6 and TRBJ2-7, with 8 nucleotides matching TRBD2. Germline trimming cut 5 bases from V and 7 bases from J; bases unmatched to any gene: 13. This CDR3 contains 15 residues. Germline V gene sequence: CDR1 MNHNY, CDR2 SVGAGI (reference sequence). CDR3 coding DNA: TGTGCCAGCAGTACCCTGGGACTAGATTTTGATGAGCAGTACTTC. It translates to CASSTLGLDFDEQYF.

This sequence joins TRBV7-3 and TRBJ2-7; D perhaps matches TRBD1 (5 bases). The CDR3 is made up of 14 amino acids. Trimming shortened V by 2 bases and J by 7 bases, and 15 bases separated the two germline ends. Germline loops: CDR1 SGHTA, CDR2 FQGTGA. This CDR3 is CASSLWVQDGEQYF. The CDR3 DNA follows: TGTGCCAGCAGCTTATGGGTACAGGATGGGGAGCAGTACTTC.

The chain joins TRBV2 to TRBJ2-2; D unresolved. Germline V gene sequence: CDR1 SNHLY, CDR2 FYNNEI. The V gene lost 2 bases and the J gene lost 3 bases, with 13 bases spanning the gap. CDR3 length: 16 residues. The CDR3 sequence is CASSELGGDYTGELFF. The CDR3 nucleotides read TGTGCCAGCAGTGAACTGGGCGGAGACTACACCGGGGAGCTGTTTTTT.

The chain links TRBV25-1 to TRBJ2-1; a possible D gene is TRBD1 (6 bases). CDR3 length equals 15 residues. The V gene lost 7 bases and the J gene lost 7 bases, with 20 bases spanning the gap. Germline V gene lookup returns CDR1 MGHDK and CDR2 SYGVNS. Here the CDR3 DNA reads TGTGCCAGCACCCCACCGGACAGTCCTGGGAATGAGCAGTTCTTC. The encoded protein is CASTPPDSPGNEQFF.

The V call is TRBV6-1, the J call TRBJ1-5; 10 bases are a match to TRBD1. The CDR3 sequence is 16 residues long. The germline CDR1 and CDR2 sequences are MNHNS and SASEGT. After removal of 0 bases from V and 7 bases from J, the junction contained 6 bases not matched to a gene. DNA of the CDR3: TGTGCCAGCAGTGAAGCCGGGACAGGGGTCCGACAGCCCCAGCATTTT. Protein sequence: CASSEAGTGVRQPQHF.

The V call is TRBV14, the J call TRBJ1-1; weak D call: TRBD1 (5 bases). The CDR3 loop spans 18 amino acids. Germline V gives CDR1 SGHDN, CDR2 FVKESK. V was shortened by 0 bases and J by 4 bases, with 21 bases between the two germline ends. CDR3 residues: CASSQDGAGLIYGTEAFF. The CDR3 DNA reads TGTGCCAGCAGCCAAGATGGGGCGGGCCTCATTTATGGCACTGAAGCTTTCTTT.

Here the CDR3 reads CASSLEGLYGYTF. The CDR3 DNA follows: TGTGCCAGCAGCTTAGAAGGGTTGTATGGCTACACCTTC. The rearrangement links TRBV7-9 to TRBJ1-2; D uncertain. There are 13 residues in the CDR3. V lost 1 base and J lost 5, with 8 bases in between. The germline V gene has CDR1 SEHNR and CDR2 FQNEAQ (reference sequence).

CDR3 bases: TGTGCCTGGAGTCGGGACAGGGAAAGAGTCAATGAGCAGTTCTTC. It specifies CAWSRDRERVNEQFF. The V call is TRBV30, the J call TRBJ2-1; 9 bases match TRBD1. CDR1 is GTSNPN and CDR2 is SVGIG in the germline V gene (reference sequence). Unmatched junction bases numbered 8, after V lost 2 bases and J lost 6 bases. This CDR3 is 15 amino acids long.

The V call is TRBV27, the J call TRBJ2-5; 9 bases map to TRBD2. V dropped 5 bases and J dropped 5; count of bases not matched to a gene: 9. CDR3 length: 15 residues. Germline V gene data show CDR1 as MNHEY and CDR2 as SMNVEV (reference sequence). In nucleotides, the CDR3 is TGTGCCAGCAGTCAAATAGCGGGAGCGCTGGAGACCCAGTACTTC. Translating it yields CASSQIAGALETQYF.

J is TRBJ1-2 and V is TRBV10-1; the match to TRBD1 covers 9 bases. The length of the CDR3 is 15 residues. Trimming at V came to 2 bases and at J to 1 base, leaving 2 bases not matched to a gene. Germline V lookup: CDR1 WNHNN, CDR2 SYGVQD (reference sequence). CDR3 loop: CASSERTGVNYGYTF. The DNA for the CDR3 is TGCGCCAGCAGTGAGAGGACAGGGGTTAACTATGGCTACACCTTC.

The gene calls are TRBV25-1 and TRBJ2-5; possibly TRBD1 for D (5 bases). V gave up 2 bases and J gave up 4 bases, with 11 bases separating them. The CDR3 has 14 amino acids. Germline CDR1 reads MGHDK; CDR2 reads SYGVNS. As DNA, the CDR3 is TGTGCCAGCAGTGAAGTTGGCCAGGGAGAGACCCAGTACTTC. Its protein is CASSEVGQGETQYF. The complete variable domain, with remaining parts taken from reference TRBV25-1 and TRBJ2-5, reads EADIYQTPRYLVIGTGKKITLECSQTMGHDKMYWYQQDPGMELHLIHYSYGVNSTEKGDLSSESTVSRIRTEHFPLTLESARPSHTSQYLCASSEVGQGETQYFGPGTRLLVL.

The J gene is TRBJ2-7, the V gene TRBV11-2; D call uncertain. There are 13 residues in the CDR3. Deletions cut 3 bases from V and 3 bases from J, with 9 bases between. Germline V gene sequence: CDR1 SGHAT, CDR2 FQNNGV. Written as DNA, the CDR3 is TGTGCCAGCAGCTTCCATATAGGCTACGAGCAGTACTTC. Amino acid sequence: CASSFHIGYEQYF.

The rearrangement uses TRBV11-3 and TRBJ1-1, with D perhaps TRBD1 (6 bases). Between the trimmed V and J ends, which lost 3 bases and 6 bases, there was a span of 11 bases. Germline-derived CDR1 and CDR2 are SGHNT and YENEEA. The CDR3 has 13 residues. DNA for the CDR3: TGTGCCAGCAGCTTCCACAACAGGGCTGAAGCTTTCTTT. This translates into CASSFHNRAEAFF.

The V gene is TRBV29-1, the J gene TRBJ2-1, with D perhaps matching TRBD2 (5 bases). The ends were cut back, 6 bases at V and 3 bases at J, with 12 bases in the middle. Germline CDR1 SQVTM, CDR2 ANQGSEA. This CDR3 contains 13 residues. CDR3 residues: CSVVPGNYNEQFF. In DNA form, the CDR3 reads TGCAGCGTCGTTCCCGGGAACTACAATGAGCAGTTCTTC.

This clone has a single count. The CDR3 spells CASSIAGGLTSEQFF. As DNA, the CDR3 is TGTGCCAGTAGTATCGCAGGCGGATTAACGAGTGAGCAGTTCTTC. The rearrangement links TRBV19 to TRBJ2-1; D is unresolved. CDR3 length: 15 residues. Germline V CDR1 and CDR2: LNHDA, SQIVND (reference sequence). V lost 3 bases, J lost 9 bases, and 18 bases lay in between. Combining the CDR3 with reference TRBV19 and TRBJ2-1 gives the whole variable domain DGGITQSPKYLFRKEGQNVTLSCEQNLNHDAMYWYRQDPGQGLRLIYYSQIVNDFQKGDIAEGYSVSREKKESFPLTVTSAQKNPTAFYLCASSIAGGLTSEQFFGPGTRLTVL.

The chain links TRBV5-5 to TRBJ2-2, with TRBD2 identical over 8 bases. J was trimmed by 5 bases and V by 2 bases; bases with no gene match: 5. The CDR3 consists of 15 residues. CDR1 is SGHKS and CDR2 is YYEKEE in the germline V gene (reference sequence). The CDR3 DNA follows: TGTGCCAGCAGCTTTGAACTAGCGGAAACCGGGGAGCTGTTTTTT. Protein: CASSFELAETGELFF.

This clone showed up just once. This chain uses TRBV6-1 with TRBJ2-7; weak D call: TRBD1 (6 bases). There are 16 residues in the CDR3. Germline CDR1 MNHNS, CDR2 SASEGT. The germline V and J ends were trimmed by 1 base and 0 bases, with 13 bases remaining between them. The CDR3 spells CASSEGGLGGSYEQYF. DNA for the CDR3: TGTGCCAGCAGTGAAGGGGGCTTAGGGGGCTCCTACGAGCAGTACTTC.

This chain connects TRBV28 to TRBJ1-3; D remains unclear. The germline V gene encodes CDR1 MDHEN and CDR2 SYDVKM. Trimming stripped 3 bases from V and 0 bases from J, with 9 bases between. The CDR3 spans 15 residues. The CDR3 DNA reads TGTGCCAGCAGTTTTGCCCTCCTCTCTGGAAACACCATATATTTT. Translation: CASSFALLSGNTIYF.

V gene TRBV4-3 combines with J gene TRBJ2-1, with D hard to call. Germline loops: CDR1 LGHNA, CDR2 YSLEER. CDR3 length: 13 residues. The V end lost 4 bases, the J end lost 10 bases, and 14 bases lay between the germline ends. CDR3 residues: CASSPGGVLEQFF. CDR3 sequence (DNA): TGCGCCAGCAGCCCAGGTGGGGTGTTGGAGCAGTTCTTC.

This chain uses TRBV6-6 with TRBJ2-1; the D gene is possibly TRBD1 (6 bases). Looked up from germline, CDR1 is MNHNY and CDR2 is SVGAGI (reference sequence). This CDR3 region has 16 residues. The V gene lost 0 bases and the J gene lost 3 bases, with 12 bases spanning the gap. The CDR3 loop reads CASSYSETGRYNEQFF. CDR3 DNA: TGTGCCAGCAGTTACTCCGAGACAGGACGCTACAATGAGCAGTTCTTC.

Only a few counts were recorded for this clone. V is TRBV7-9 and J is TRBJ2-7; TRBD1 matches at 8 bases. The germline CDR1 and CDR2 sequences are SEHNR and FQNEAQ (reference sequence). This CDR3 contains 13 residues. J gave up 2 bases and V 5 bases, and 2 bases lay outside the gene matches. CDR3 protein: CASSPTGAYEQYF. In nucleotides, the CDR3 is TGTGCCAGCAGCCCGACAGGGGCCTACGAGCAGTACTTC.

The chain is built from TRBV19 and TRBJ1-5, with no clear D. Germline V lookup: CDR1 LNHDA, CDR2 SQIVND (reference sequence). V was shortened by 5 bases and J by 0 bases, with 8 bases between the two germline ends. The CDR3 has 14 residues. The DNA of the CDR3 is TGTGCCAGTAGTCATCGTAATAGCAATCAGCCCCAGCATTTT. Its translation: CASSHRNSNQPQHF. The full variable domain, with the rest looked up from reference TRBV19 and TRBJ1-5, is DGGITQSPKYLFRKEGQNVTLSCEQNLNHDAMYWYRQDPGQGLRLIYYSQIVNDFQKGDIAEGYSVSREKKESFPLTVTSAQKNPTAFYLCASSHRNSNQPQHFGDGTRLSIL.